One sample yielded the 14 T cell receptor beta chains listed below, sequenced in a study of blood T cells in healthy people across ages. A sample-barcoded 5' primer and a J-beta primer mix were used in a second PCR of roughly 7 to 11 cycles. TCRdb reprocessed the 5' RACE reads via MiXCR and lists one record per CDR3 protein. This sample yields 800,000 to 950,000 distinct CDR3 sequences, of which roughly 52% are seen a single time; around 15% belongs to the top ten. Sequences were obtained from blood. The receptors were gathered from a man aged 30 to 45 in good health.

This clonotype has more than one count but fewer than ten. This chain links TRBV29-1 with TRBJ1-1, with D possibly TRBD1 on 5 matching bases. The germline V gene encodes CDR1 SQVTM and CDR2 ANQGSEA. The ends were cut back, 2 bases at V and 6 bases at J, with 7 bases in the middle. The CDR3 spans 11 residues. The CDR3 DNA is TGCAGCGTTGAACGGGGGGCTGAAGCTTTCTTT. It is translated as CSVERGAEAFF.

In the case of this clonotype: No conserved phenylalanine or tryptophan ends this CDR3, so it is likely a read error. As DNA, the CDR3 is TGTGCCAGCAGTGTAGGAGGGCTAGCGGGGGGTCAGGAGCAGTTCCTC. It is translated as CASSVGGLAGGQEQFL. The V and J genes are TRBV2 and TRBJ2-1; the match to TRBD2 covers 11 bases. CDR3 length equals 16 residues. V trimming: 4 bases; J trimming: 10 bases; junction bases outside the gene matches: 12. Germline CDR1 is SNHLY and CDR2 is FYNNEI.

The chain joins TRBV5-6 to TRBJ2-7; maybe TRBD1 (7 bases). CDR3 length: 15 residues. CDR1 is SGHDT and CDR2 is YYEEEE in the germline V gene. Trimming pared 5 bases from V and 4 bases from J, leaving 19 bases between. CDR3 protein: CASSTAGQKLYEQYF. The CDR3 DNA sequence: TGTGCCAGCAGTACGGCGGGACAGAAGCTTTACGAGCAGTACTTC. The full variable domain, its missing parts supplied by reference TRBV5-6 and TRBJ2-7, is DAGVTQSPTHLIKTRGQQVTLRCSPKSGHDTVSWYQQALGQGPQFIFQYYEEEERQRGNFPDRFSGHQFPNYSSELNVNALLLGDSALYLCASSTAGQKLYEQYFGPGTRLTVT.

This clonotype was seen only a few times. The J gene is TRBJ1-6, the V gene TRBV7-9, with D possibly being TRBD1 (6 bases). The CDR3 runs to 15 residues. Germline loops: CDR1 SEHNR, CDR2 FQNEAQ (reference sequence). Trimming shortened V by 5 bases and J by 0 bases, and 8 bases separated the two germline ends. The CDR3 region is CASSTDSSYNSPLHF. In DNA form, the CDR3 reads TGTGCCAGCAGCACGGACAGCTCCTATAATTCACCCCTCCACTTT.

Only a few counts were recorded for this clonotype. CDR3 amino acids: CASSLAGDIKYNEQFF. For the CDR3, the DNA is TGCGCCAGCAGCTTGGCAGGGGACATTAAATACAATGAGCAGTTCTTC. V usage is TRBV5-1 and J usage is TRBJ2-1, with D maybe TRBD1 (6 bases). The V gene lost 0 bases and the J gene lost 4 bases, with 14 bases spanning the gap. The CDR3 totals 16 residues. Germline CDR1 and CDR2: SGHRS and YFSETQ.

The V and J genes are TRBV20-1 and TRBJ2-7; unclear D gene. Germline V gives CDR1 DFQATT, CDR2 SNEGSKA (reference sequence). The CDR3 sequence is 13 residues long. Trimming cost V 2 bases and J 0 bases, with 8 bases left between them. The CDR3 coding sequence is TGCAGTGCTAGAAAGCAGACCTCCTACGAGCAGTACTTC. It translates to CSARKQTSYEQYF.

The chain is built from TRBV27 and TRBJ2-3; TRBD2 might be the D (5 bases). The CDR3 is 15 amino acids. The V gene's germline CDR1 is MNHEY and CDR2 SMNVEV (reference sequence). Trimming cost V 2 bases and J 4 bases, with 13 bases left between them. CDR3 amino acids: CASSLVSQEADTQYF. The CDR3 coding sequence is TGTGCCAGCAGTTTAGTTTCGCAGGAGGCAGATACGCAGTATTTT.

This clonotype was seen more than once but under ten times. V and J are TRBV20-1 and TRBJ2-7, with D possibly TRBD2 on 5 matching bases. The germline V gene has CDR1 DFQATT and CDR2 SNEGSKA (reference sequence). This CDR3 contains 13 residues. V shed 6 bases and J shed 3 bases, with 15 bases lying between them. The DNA for the CDR3 is TGCAGTGCCGCCTCGGGATCCCTCTACGAGCAGTACTTC. It yields the protein CSAASGSLYEQYF.

V usage is TRBV4-3 and J usage is TRBJ1-5, with D possibly TRBD1 on 5 matching bases. This CDR3 region has 17 residues. V was clipped by 7 bases and J by 0 bases, with 19 bases between them. Germline V lookup: CDR1 LGHNA, CDR2 YSLEER. Here the CDR3 DNA reads TGCGCCAGCAACAGGAGGCCGGGATATCATAGCAATCAGCCCCAGCATTTT. It specifies CASNRRPGYHSNQPQHF.

V is TRBV9 and J is TRBJ2-7; tentatively, D is TRBD2 (6 bases). V was pared by 0 bases and J by 1 base, with 8 bases between. The CDR3 runs 14 residues. Germline V gene sequence: CDR1 SGDLS, CDR2 YYNGEE. The CDR3 DNA is TGTGCCAGCAGCGTAGGGGGGGAATCCTACGAGCAGTACTTC. Its protein is CASSVGGESYEQYF.

This clonotype was seen a handful of times. This CDR3 reads CASSRQGFTYNEQFF. The CDR3 nucleotides read TGTGCCAGCAGTCGACAGGGGTTCACCTACAATGAGCAGTTCTTC. This chain links TRBV6-2 or TRBV6-3 with TRBJ2-1; TRBD1 matches at 8 bases. J gave up 2 bases and V 5 bases, and 5 bases lay outside the gene matches. The CDR3 consists of 15 residues. The germline CDR1 and CDR2 sequences are MNHEY and SVGEGT.

This clonotype turned up a few times. This chain links TRBV4-1 with TRBJ2-3; TRBD1 aligns across 8 bases. The ends lost 1 base at V and 2 bases at J; junction bases unmatched: 17. Germline CDR1 MGHRA, CDR2 YSYEKL. This CDR3 comprises 20 residues. Here the CDR3 DNA reads TGCGCCAGCAGCCAAGGAGGGATCATCGGGGACAGGAGCCTCACAGATACGCAGTATTTT. Encoded protein: CASSQGGIIGDRSLTDTQYF.

The chain has TRBV2 and TRBJ2-1; TRBD2 matches 7 bases. The V segment lost 4 bases and the J segment 6 bases; nucleotides outside the gene matches: 6. Germline CDR1 SNHLY, CDR2 FYNNEI. CDR3 length equals 14 residues. The CDR3 loop reads CASSVREGSNEQFF. CDR3 coding DNA: TGTGCCAGCAGTGTTAGGGAGGGTTCCAATGAGCAGTTCTTC.

For this clonotype: Sequence at one end of the junction differs from germline and may be a read error. The V call is TRBV3-1, the J call TRBJ1-2; a possible D gene is TRBD1 (5 bases). Germline CDR1 reads LGHDT; CDR2 reads YNNKEL (reference sequence). This CDR3 comprises 15 residues. The DNA of the CDR3 is TGTGCCAGCAGCCAAGGGGACCTATTAACTGATGGCCACACCTTC. This encodes CASSQGDLLTDGHTF.